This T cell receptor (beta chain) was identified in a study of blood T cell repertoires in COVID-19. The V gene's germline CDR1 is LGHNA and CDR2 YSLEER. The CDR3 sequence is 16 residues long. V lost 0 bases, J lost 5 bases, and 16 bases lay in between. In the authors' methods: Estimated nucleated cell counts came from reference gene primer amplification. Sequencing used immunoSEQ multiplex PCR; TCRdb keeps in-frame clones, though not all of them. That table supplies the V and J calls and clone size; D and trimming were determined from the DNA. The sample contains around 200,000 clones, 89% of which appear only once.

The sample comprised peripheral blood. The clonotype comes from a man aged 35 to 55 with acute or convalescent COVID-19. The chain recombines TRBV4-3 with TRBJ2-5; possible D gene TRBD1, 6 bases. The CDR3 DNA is TGCGCCAGCAGCCAAGATGAAGCGGTTGGACAGGAGACCCAGTACTTC. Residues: CASSQDEAVGQETQYF.